This TCR beta chain was recorded in a study of Graves' ophthalmopathy and Graves' hyperthyroidism. The length of the CDR3 is 17 residues. V lost 1 base and J lost 5, with 17 bases in between. Per germline, CDR1 SNHLY and CDR2 FYNNEI. This clonotype was seen a single time. The antigen remains unidentified. General study results and limits: Blood samples also showed most expanded thyroid clonotypes exceeding 0.001 frequency.

For repertoire sequencing, the TCR beta CDR3 regions were amplified from RNA transcripts. After a first-round RT-PCR with HTBI primers, a second-round multiplex PCR was run. TCRdb independently ran MiXCR on the multiplex PCR reads; one entry per CDR3 protein. The table has around 1.1 million distinct CDR3 sequences, 35% to 40% seen once. Specimen: peripheral blood or thyroid tissue (not recorded which). The TCR was taken from an adult man with Graves' hyperthyroidism. The chain uses TRBV2 and TRBJ1-4; D gene ambiguous. The CDR3 DNA reads as TGTGCCAGCAGTGAAGATTTCCAGTCCCCCTACAATGAAAAACTGTTTTTT. Residues: CASSEDFQSPYNEKLFF.